Each of the 14 T cell receptor beta chains below was sequenced from the same sample in a study of early T cells in non-severe SARS-CoV-2 infection. Via MiXCR, TCRdb re-called the 5' RACE reads, giving one row per CDR3 protein. The sample consists of approximately 60,000 distinct CDR3 sequences, 10% to 15% of them appearing once. Material for sequencing was whole blood. These receptors were collected from an adult who was a healthcare worker with PCR-confirmed SARS-CoV-2 infection or an uninfected control (not recorded which).

This clonotype occurred many times. The chain employs TRBV11-3 and TRBJ2-7; D not certain. Deletions cut 4 bases from V and 0 bases from J, with 4 bases between. The CDR3 spans 12 residues. Germline CDR1 and CDR2: SGHNT and YENEEA. This CDR3 reads CASSSSSYEQYF. In DNA, the CDR3 is TGTGCCAGCAGCTCTAGCTCCTACGAGCAGTACTTC.

This clonotype came up many times. The chain employs TRBV29-1 and TRBJ2-3; 9 bases are shared with TRBD2. The CDR3 covers 13 residues. The germline CDR1 and CDR2 sequences are SQVTM and ANQGSEA. The CDR3 bases are TGCGTCCTTAGCGGGAGTGGCACAGATACGCAGTATTTT. Translating it yields CVLSGSGTDTQYF.

In nucleotides, the CDR3 is TGTGCCAGCAGCTTAGGGGAGGTGCGGGGGAACACCGGGGAGCTGTTTTTT. It specifies CASSLGEVRGNTGELFF. This sequence joins TRBV7-8 and TRBJ2-2, with a possible D match to TRBD2 (6 bases). From germline, CDR1 is SGHVS and CDR2 FQNEAQ. The CDR3 runs 17 residues. V lost 1 base to trimming and J lost 1 base, with 13 bases between them.

In this sample, this clonotype is medium-sized. V is TRBV7-3 and J is TRBJ2-2, with D perhaps matching TRBD2 (6 bases). Germline V gene lookup returns CDR1 SGHTA and CDR2 FQGTGA. V was cut by 5 bases and J by 3 bases, with 19 bases left in between. The CDR3 extends over 17 amino acids. CDR3 DNA sequence: TGTGCCAGCAGCGGACCGAGAGGAGGGGAAGACACCGGGGAGCTGTTTTTT. Protein product: CASSGPRGGEDTGELFF.

This sequence joins TRBV5-6 and TRBJ1-1; no clear D. This CDR3 spans 15 amino acids. Germline V gene data show CDR1 as SGHDT and CDR2 as YYEEEE. The V and J ends lost 3 bases and 7 bases respectively, with 19 bases between them. The CDR3 spells CASSSPPVGHDEAFF. The CDR3 DNA sequence: TGTGCCAGCAGCTCCCCTCCCGTTGGCCACGATGAAGCTTTCTTT.

This clonotype has a handful of counts. The chain has TRBV29-1 and TRBJ2-7; possible D gene TRBD2, 6 bases. Germline CDR1 reads SQVTM; CDR2 reads ANQGSEA. The CDR3 is made up of 12 amino acids. V lost 8 bases, J lost 3 bases, and 14 bases lay in between. The chain's CDR3 is CSYRDSLYEQYF. The DNA for the CDR3 is TGCAGCTACCGGGACTCCCTCTACGAGCAGTACTTC.

This clonotype turned up a few times. V and J are TRBV20-1 and TRBJ2-1; TRBD2 matches 8 bases. Trimming took 1 base from V and 5 from J; bases not matched to a gene: 4. Looked up from germline, CDR1 is DFQATT and CDR2 is SNEGSKA (reference sequence). The length of the CDR3 is 14 residues. The CDR3 spells CSARGYSGNNEQFF. The CDR3, as DNA: TGCAGTGCTAGAGGTTATAGCGGGAACAATGAGCAGTTCTTC.

This clonotype was seen a handful of times. This chain uses TRBV11-2 with TRBJ2-7; 7 bases are shared with TRBD2. Germline V lookup: CDR1 SGHAT, CDR2 FQNNGV. V shed 5 bases, J shed 6 bases, and the junction held 4 bases outside the gene matches. This CDR3 contains 12 residues. In DNA form, the CDR3 reads TGTGCCAGCAGCCGGGAGGAGGTCGAGCAGTACTTC. This encodes CASSREEVEQYF.

Ten or more counts support this clonotype. This chain joins TRBV9 and TRBJ1-1; TRBD1 is a possible D gene (6 bases). The CDR3 runs 16 residues. Germline assignment: CDR1 SGDLS and CDR2 YYNGEE. V was cut by 0 bases and J by 4 bases, with 16 bases left in between. The CDR3 DNA reads as TGTGCCAGCAGCGTAGAGATAGGGGGAATAAGCACTGAAGCTTTCTTT. This translates into CASSVEIGGISTEAFF.

Ten or more counts support this clonotype. The chain recombines TRBV20-1 with TRBJ2-7, with TRBD2 identical over 16 bases. Germline CDR1 reads DFQATT; CDR2 reads SNEGSKA (reference sequence). Germline trimming cut 3 bases from V and 5 bases from J; bases unmatched to any gene: 4. CDR3 length equals 15 residues. CDR3 in DNA: TGCAGTGCTAGTCCCGGGACTAGCGGGAGGGACGAGCAGTACTTC. Translated, it gives CSASPGTSGRDEQYF.

This clonotype was detected only a few times. Written as DNA, the CDR3 is TGTGCCAGCACCGTTGGAGCGGGGGGCTCCTACGAGCAGTACTTC. Translated: CASTVGAGGSYEQYF. The chain joins TRBV18 to TRBJ2-7, with 9 bases fitting TRBD2. Germline CDR1 reads KGHSH; CDR2 reads LQKENI. The CDR3 is 15 residues long. Trimming at V came to 8 bases and at J to 0 bases, leaving 8 bases not matched to a gene.

Comments on this clonotype: This clone may be a read error of a much larger clone one base away. This chain connects TRBV4-1 to TRBJ1-2, with 8 bases aligning to TRBD1. Germline V gene lookup returns CDR1 MGHRA and CDR2 YSYEKL. The CDR3 extends over 15 amino acids. CDR3 DNA sequence: TGCGCCAGCAACCAAGATACAGGGGGGCTATATGGCTACACCTTC. It is translated as CASNQDTGGLYGYTF.

This clonotype was counted between two and nine times. V and J are TRBV6-5 and TRBJ2-1, with 7 bases identical to TRBD1. Germline loops: CDR1 MNHEY, CDR2 SVGAGI. The CDR3 is 14 residues long. The junction had 10 bases not matched to a gene; V was cut back by 7 bases and J by 7 bases. CDR3 amino acids: CASTPRTGGNEQFF. The CDR3 coding sequence is TGTGCCAGCACCCCCAGGACAGGCGGGAATGAGCAGTTCTTC.

This clonotype has a count of ten or more. The J gene is TRBJ1-2, the V gene TRBV18, with TRBD1 as a possible D gene (6 bases). In germline, CDR1 is KGHSH, CDR2 LQKENI. The CDR3 is 16 residues long. The ends were cut back, 2 bases at V and 2 bases at J, with 15 bases in the middle. The CDR3 sequence is CASSPTEVQGNYGYTF. CDR3 nucleotide sequence: TGTGCCAGCTCACCAACCGAGGTTCAGGGGAACTATGGCTACACCTTC.